One sample yielded the 23 T cell receptor beta chains listed below, sequenced in a study of Ad26.COV2.S vaccination and SARS-CoV-2 variants. The treatment: over 15 received Ad26.COV2.S at low or high dose, single or two shots; five or six received placebo; per-sample allocation not given. Samples came from day 63 after the first vaccine or placebo injection. Profiled with immunoSEQ multiplex PCR; TCRdb holds only in-frame clones, not every one. The data contain 330,000 or so clones, roughly 88% of them singletons. Material: peripheral blood, obtained in a trial of Ad26.COV2.S vaccine versus placebo. Source of these receptors: a person aged 18-60 years who received the Ad26.COV2.S COVID-19 vaccine or a placebo.

The gene calls are TRBV18 and TRBJ1-2; the D gene is possibly TRBD1 (6 bases). Trimming pared 2 bases from V and 0 bases from J, leaving 13 bases between. This CDR3 region has 16 residues. Germline CDR1 KGHSH, CDR2 LQKENI. The CDR3 sequence is CASSPSGQTPNYGYTF. The CDR3 region has the DNA TGTGCCAGCTCACCAAGTGGACAGACCCCTAACTATGGCTACACCTTC.

The chain combines TRBV4-1 with TRBJ2-6, with 9 bases lining up with TRBD1. Germline CDR1 reads MGHRA; CDR2 reads YSYEKL. This CDR3 has 18 amino acids. The junction had 3 bases not matched to a gene; V was cut back by 0 bases and J by 0 bases. The CDR3: CASSQEGQGPSGANVLTF. As DNA, the CDR3 is TGCGCCAGCAGCCAAGAGGGACAGGGTCCCTCTGGGGCCAACGTCCTGACTTTC.

The CDR3 nucleotides are TGTGCCAGCAGCCAAGGGACGGGTAGCCTTCGGACCGAGCAGTACTTC. Translation gives CASSQGTGSLRTEQYF. The genes are TRBV3-1 (or the pseudogene TRBV3-2) and TRBJ2-7; no definite D call. Trimming cost V 1 base and J 6 bases, with 19 bases left between them. The CDR3 sequence is 16 residues long. CDR1 is LGHDT and CDR2 is YNNKEL in the germline V gene (reference sequence).

The chain is built from TRBV5-8 and TRBJ2-7; tentative D call: TRBD2 (5 bases). This CDR3 comprises 15 residues. V lost 3 bases and J lost 5, with 18 bases in between. Germline lookup yields CDR1 SGHTS and CDR2 YDEGEE. CDR3 bases: TGTGCCAGCAGCTCGGGGATGGGCTCGTCGGACGAGCAGTACTTC. It specifies CASSSGMGSSDEQYF. The full variable domain, with the rest looked up from reference TRBV5-8 and TRBJ2-7, is EAGVTQSPTHLIKTRGQQATLRCSPISGHTSVYWYQQALGLGLQFLLWYDEGEERNRGNFPPRFSGRQFPNYSSELNVNALELEDSALYLCASSSGMGSSDEQYFGPGTRLTVT.

The chain couples TRBV21-1 to TRBJ2-1; the D call in the table, TRBD2, was not verified against the DNA. TRBV21-1 is classified as a pseudogene. There are 16 residues in the CDR3. The CDR3 DNA reads TGTGCCAGCAGCAAATTACGTCTCAAACTTGCGGGGTCCCAGTTCTTC. Translation: CASSKLRLKLAGSQFF.

The CDR3 coding sequence is TGCGCCAGCAGACGCATAGACAGGGGCACTGAAGCTTTCTTT. Its translation: CASRRIDRGTEAFF. The chain is built from TRBV10-2 and TRBJ1-1; 8 bases fit TRBD1. The J segment lost 4 bases and the V segment lost 6 bases, leaving 7 bases of the junction unmatched. CDR1 is WSHSY and CDR2 is SAAADI in the germline V gene. This CDR3 comprises 14 residues.

This chain uses TRBV7-9 with TRBJ1-1; possible D gene TRBD1, 5 bases. With 8 bases removed from V and 4 bases from J, the gap between germline ends came to 17 bases. There are 14 residues in the CDR3. CDR1 is SEHNR, CDR2 FQNEAQ, per germline (reference sequence). CDR3 coding DNA: TGTGCCAGCCTTGAGGGACCACCTACCACTGAAGCTTTCTTT. This translates into CASLEGPPTTEAFF. Looking up the rest from reference TRBV7-9 and TRBJ1-1 gives the full variable domain: DTGVSQNPRHKITKRGQNVTFRCDPISEHNRLYWYRQTLGQGPEFLTYFQNEAQLEKSRLLSDRFSAERPKGSFSTLEIQRTEQGDSAMYLCASLEGPPTTEAFFGQGTRLTVV.

The rearrangement uses TRBV4-3 and TRBJ2-5; 12 nucleotides line up with TRBD2. The CDR3 is 13 residues long. V lost 0 bases, J lost 10 bases, and 0 bases stayed unmatched. Germline CDR1 reads LGHNA; CDR2 reads YSLEER. In nucleotides, the CDR3 is TGCGCCAGCAGCCAAGAGACTAGCGGGAGCCAGTACTTC. Its translation is CASSQETSGSQYF.

The genes are TRBV5-6 and TRBJ1-1; no reliable D call. Looked up from germline, CDR1 is SGHDT and CDR2 is YYEEEE. This CDR3 is 13 amino acids long. V gave up 0 bases and J gave up 5 bases, with 8 bases separating them. CDR3: CASSLGASTEAFF. In DNA, the CDR3 is TGTGCCAGCAGCTTGGGGGCCTCGACTGAAGCTTTCTTT.

This chain joins TRBV9 and TRBJ1-1; 7 bases are a match to TRBD1. Trimming cost V 0 bases and J 12 bases; bases outside gene matches: 8. The germline CDR1 and CDR2 sequences are SGDLS and YYNGEE. The CDR3 consists of 13 residues. The CDR3 coding sequence is TGTGCCAGCAGCGTAGGTCCAACAGGGGAGACTTTCTTT. This translates into CASSVGPTGETFF.

This clone showed up just a few times. The chain carries TRBV7-9 and TRBJ1-1; the D gene is possibly TRBD1 (5 bases). The CDR3 runs to 13 residues. Trimming stripped 1 base from V and 6 bases from J, with 9 bases between. CDR1 and CDR2 from the germline V gene are SEHNR and FQNEAQ (reference sequence). CDR3 region: CASSLETVSEAFF. In nucleotides, the CDR3 is TGTGCCAGCAGCTTAGAGACAGTCTCTGAAGCTTTCTTT.

The CDR3 DNA reads as TGTGCCAGCAGCCAGACAGGATCTGACACCGGGGAGCTGTTTTTT. Protein sequence: CASSQTGSDTGELFF. The V call is TRBV9, the J call TRBJ2-2; weak D call: TRBD1 (6 bases). V was trimmed by 4 bases and J by 3 bases, leaving 13 bases between them. There are 15 residues in the CDR3. Germline values: CDR1 SGDLS, CDR2 YYNGEE.

This clone occurred once. This chain connects TRBV5-8 to TRBJ1-5; 9 bases fit TRBD1. Trimming removed 0 bases from V and 6 bases from J; junction bases left unmatched: 10. The CDR3 covers 17 residues. The germline V gene encodes CDR1 SGHTS and CDR2 YDEGEE. The CDR3 nucleotides read TGTGCCAGCAGCTTGGCCCGGGACAGGGAACCTAGTCAGCCCCAGCATTTT. It translates to CASSLARDREPSQPQHF.

This rearrangement joins TRBV5-4 to TRBJ1-6; 8 nucleotides match TRBD1. With 4 bases clipped from V and 10 bases from J, the junction kept 7 bases outside the gene matches. The CDR3 runs 14 residues. CDR1 SGHNT and CDR2 YYREEE come from the germline V gene (reference sequence). The CDR3 region is CASSTDRGGSPLHF. Written as DNA, the CDR3 is TGTGCCAGCAGCACAGACAGGGGAGGCTCACCCCTCCACTTT.

The chain is built from TRBV9 and TRBJ2-1; 9 nucleotides agree with TRBD2. Germline trimming cut 0 bases from V and 7 bases from J; bases unmatched to any gene: 8. The CDR3 runs to 16 residues. CDR1 SGDLS and CDR2 YYNGEE come from the germline V gene. Written as DNA, the CDR3 is TGTGCCAGCAGCGTAGTTCCGCGGGGGGGCTTGAATGAGCAGTTCTTC. It encodes CASSVVPRGGLNEQFF.

The gene calls are TRBV6-2 or TRBV6-3 and TRBJ1-2, with no clear D. CDR1 is MNHEY, CDR2 SVGEGT, per germline. The germline V and J ends were trimmed by 1 base and 8 bases, with 8 bases remaining between them. The CDR3 runs 12 residues. CDR3 DNA sequence: TGTGCCAGCAGTTACTTCCCGATGGGCTACACCTTC. Translating it yields CASSYFPMGYTF.

This chain uses TRBV27 with TRBJ1-1, with no clear D. The length of the CDR3 is 15 residues. Trimming removed 6 bases from V and 1 base from J, with 15 bases in between. Germline CDR1 MNHEY, CDR2 SMNVEV (reference sequence). The CDR3 region has the DNA TGTGCCAGCAGCCTCCTGCCCCGGGGGAACACTGAAGCTTTCTTT. Encoded protein: CASSLLPRGNTEAFF.

The rearrangement joins TRBV12-3 or TRBV12-4 to TRBJ1-1; 9 bases match TRBD1. J was trimmed by 6 bases and V by 8 bases; bases with no gene match: 7. The CDR3 runs 13 residues. Here the CDR3 reads CASRGDRVAEAFF. Written as DNA, the CDR3 is TGTGCCAGCCGGGGGGACAGGGTCGCTGAAGCTTTCTTT.

The V gene is TRBV28, the J gene TRBJ1-1, with D perhaps matching TRBD1 (5 bases). The V gene's germline CDR1 is MDHEN and CDR2 SYDVKM. V lost 6 bases and J 1 base, leaving 15 bases between the germline ends. This CDR3 spans 15 amino acids. The CDR3 DNA is TGTGCCAGCAGGCCTGAGACAGCGCAGAACACTGAAGCTTTCTTT. It translates to CASRPETAQNTEAFF.

The sample holds one count of this clone. The chain employs TRBV18 and TRBJ2-2, with D unresolved. V was clipped by 0 bases and J by 7 bases, with 18 bases between them. The germline V gene encodes CDR1 KGHSH and CDR2 LQKENI. The CDR3 spans 17 residues. In DNA, the CDR3 is TGTGCCAGCTCACCACCCAATGGGAATGGATTCGGCGGGGAGCTGTTTTTT. Translating gives CASSPPNGNGFGGELFF.

This chain uses TRBV4-1 with TRBJ1-2; no clear D. V lost 1 base to trimming and J lost 0 bases, with 9 bases between them. There are 15 residues in the CDR3. The V gene's germline CDR1 is MGHRA and CDR2 YSYEKL. In DNA, the CDR3 is TGCGCCAGCAGCCAAGTTGGTTCAGCTAACTATGGCTACACCTTC. This encodes CASSQVGSANYGYTF.

The genes are TRBV9 and TRBJ2-1; 11 nucleotides align to TRBD2. There are 15 residues in the CDR3. The germline V gene encodes CDR1 SGDLS and CDR2 YYNGEE. The J segment lost 7 bases and the V segment lost 3 bases, leaving 6 bases of the junction unmatched. CDR3 DNA: TGTGCCAGCAGCGGCCTAGCGGGGGGAGGGAATGAGCAGTTCTTC. This gives the protein CASSGLAGGGNEQFF.

This chain uses TRBV18 with TRBJ2-6; TRBD1 aligns across 9 bases. The CDR3 loop spans 17 amino acids. Germline V lookup: CDR1 KGHSH, CDR2 LQKENI. Losses at the gene ends were 1 base for V and 5 bases for J; bases not matched to a gene: 6. The CDR3 DNA follows: TGTGCCAGCTCACCACGTTCACAGGGGGCCCGGGCCAACGTCCTGACTTTC. Translated, it gives CASSPRSQGARANVLTF.